Following are 24 T cell receptor beta chains from one sample sequenced in a study of cytomegalovirus exposure and HLA in healthy donors. Primers: 60 Vbeta forward and 13 Jbeta reverse. Repertoires were generated with immunoSEQ multiplex PCR, while TCRdb's copy carries only in-frame clones and drops some. The sample yields over 100,000 clones, about 83% seen once. The specimen sequenced was PBMCs. These receptors were collected from a woman in her 30s in good health and CMV-seronegative.

A remark on this clone: Other DNA sequences in the same sample also yield this CDR3. The chain links TRBV29-1 to TRBJ1-1; maybe TRBD1 (5 bases). Trimming cost V 7 bases and J 1 base, with 13 bases left between them. CDR1 is SQVTM and CDR2 is ANQGSEA in the germline V gene. CDR3 length: 13 amino acids. CDR3 amino acids: CSASRQTNTEAFF. The CDR3 DNA is TGCAGCGCCTCCCGACAGACGAACACTGAAGCTTTCTTT.

The chain combines TRBV7-8 with TRBJ2-7; a possible D gene is TRBD2 (5 bases). CDR1 and CDR2 from the germline V gene are SGHVS and FQNEAQ. The CDR3 has 15 amino acids. V was cut by 1 base and J by 3 bases, with 13 bases left in between. CDR3 sequence: CASSLEFTRNYEQYF. For the CDR3, the DNA is TGTGCCAGCAGCTTAGAATTTACTAGGAACTACGAGCAGTACTTC. Combining the CDR3 with reference TRBV7-8 and TRBJ2-7 gives the whole variable domain GAGVSQSPRYKVAKRGQDVALRCDPISGHVSLFWYQQALGQGPEFLTYFQNEAQLDKSGLPSDRFFAERPEGSVSTLKIQRTQQEDSAVYLCASSLEFTRNYEQYFGPGTRLTVT.

CDR3 loop: CASSPERGGPHEQYF. CDR3 sequence (DNA): TGTGCCAGCAGCCCCGAGCGGGGAGGTCCCCACGAGCAGTACTTC. This rearrangement joins TRBV7-2 to TRBJ2-7; 7 bases fit TRBD2. Unmatched junction bases numbered 12, after V lost 5 bases and J lost 5 bases. The germline V gene encodes CDR1 SGHTA and CDR2 FQGNSA. This CDR3 comprises 15 residues. Full variable domain (missing parts from reference TRBV7-2 and TRBJ2-7): GAGVSQSPSNKVTEKGKDVELRCDPISGHTALYWYRQSLGQGLEFLIYFQGNSAPDKSGLPSDRFSAERTGGSVSTLTIQRTQQEDSAVYLCASSPERGGPHEQYFGPGTRLTVT.

J is TRBJ2-3 and V is TRBV9; 7 bases agree with TRBD1. Germline V gene sequence: CDR1 SGDLS, CDR2 YYNGEE. The CDR3 has 15 residues. The V and J ends lost 0 bases and 4 bases, in that order; junction bases with no gene match: 5. CDR3 sequence reads: CASSVDGTASDTQYF. The CDR3, as DNA: TGTGCCAGCAGCGTAGACGGGACAGCCTCAGATACGCAGTATTTT.

This chain's CDR3 is CASSPHPEGNYGYTF. For the CDR3, the DNA is TGCGCCAGCAGCCCCCACCCCGAGGGCAACTATGGCTACACCTTC. The chain has TRBV4-3 and TRBJ1-2; D uncertain. The germline CDR1 and CDR2 sequences are LGHNA and YSLEER. There are 15 residues in the CDR3. V lost 4 bases to trimming and J lost 2 bases, with 14 bases between them.

The chain recombines TRBV6-5 with TRBJ1-2; 8 bases match TRBD1. J gave up 5 bases and V 5 bases, and 7 bases lay outside the gene matches. There are 14 residues in the CDR3. Per germline, CDR1 MNHEY and CDR2 SVGAGI. CDR3 coding DNA: TGTGCCAGCAGTCAACAGGGGGTTGGTTATGGCTACACCTTC. It codes for CASSQQGVGYGYTF.

The chain couples TRBV18 to TRBJ1-3, with 9 bases that match TRBD1. Germline CDR1 and CDR2: KGHSH and LQKENI. V gave up 3 bases and J gave up 0 bases; unmatched junction bases: 6. The CDR3 is 17 residues long. This CDR3 is CASSPTTGGTSGNTIYF. For the CDR3, the DNA is TGTGCCAGCTCACCGACGACAGGGGGTACCTCTGGAAACACCATATATTTT.

The chain couples TRBV2 to TRBJ2-7; weak D call: TRBD2 (5 bases). Germline CDR1 is SNHLY and CDR2 is FYNNEI. The CDR3 has 12 amino acids. V dropped 5 bases and J dropped 4 bases, with 9 bases sitting between them. CDR3 sequence (DNA): TGTGCCAGCAGTCTAGCAGATTACGAGCAGTACTTC. Encoded protein: CASSLADYEQYF. Full variable domain (remainder filled in from reference TRBV2 and TRBJ2-7): EPEVTQTPSHQVTQMGQEVILRCVPISNHLYFYWYRQILGQKVEFLVSFYNNEISEKSEIFDDQFSVERPDGSNFTLKIRSTKLEDSAMYFCASSLADYEQYFGPGTRLTVT.

This clone was seen once. The genes are TRBV28 and TRBJ2-7, with 9 bases matching TRBD1. The CDR3 is 13 amino acids. J was trimmed by 7 bases and V by 5 bases; bases with no gene match: 6. Per the germline V gene, CDR1 is MDHEN and CDR2 is SYDVKM. CDR3 DNA sequence: TGTGCCAGCAGTACAGGGACAGGGAGGGAGCAGTACTTC. Amino acid sequence: CASSTGTGREQYF.

V gene TRBV10-3 combines with J gene TRBJ2-5; D call uncertain. Judging by the DNA end, TRBJ2-7 fits better; the J call may be wrong. The germline CDR1 and CDR2 sequences are ENHRY and SYGVKD. This CDR3 is built from 14 residues. DNA for the CDR3: TGTGCCATCAGTGTCCACGGATCAGACTACGAGCAGTACTTC. Translated, it gives CAISVHGSDYEQYF.

The chain uses TRBV5-4 and TRBJ2-1; D is unresolved. V was cut by 2 bases and J by 7 bases, with 4 bases left in between. This CDR3 contains 11 residues. Per germline, CDR1 SGHNT and CDR2 YYREEE (reference sequence). The CDR3 here is CASSFRNEQFF. The CDR3 nucleotides read TGTGCCAGCAGCTTCCGTAATGAGCAGTTCTTC.

The rearrangement uses TRBV7-8 and TRBJ1-2; D may be TRBD1 (6 bases). Trimming pared 1 base from V and 5 bases from J, leaving 20 bases between. In germline, CDR1 is SGHVS, CDR2 FQNEAQ. The CDR3 extends over 17 amino acids. CDR3 protein: CASSLDSGAGGLYGYTF. The CDR3, as DNA: TGTGCCAGCAGCTTAGATTCGGGGGCCGGGGGGTTGTATGGCTACACCTTC. Combining the CDR3 with reference TRBV7-8 and TRBJ1-2 gives the whole variable domain GAGVSQSPRYKVAKRGQDVALRCDPISGHVSLFWYQQALGQGPEFLTYFQNEAQLDKSGLPSDRFFAERPEGSVSTLKIQRTQQEDSAVYLCASSLDSGAGGLYGYTFGSGTRLTVV.

This clone was seen a few times. The V call is TRBV21-1, the J call TRBJ1-6; whether TRBD1, the table's D call, matches the DNA was not checked. TRBV21-1 counts as a pseudogene. The CDR3 has 17 amino acids. CDR3 loop: CASSNLSGTGDNSPLHF. The DNA for the CDR3 is TGTGCCAGCAGCAACCTTTCCGGGACAGGGGATAATTCACCCCTCCACTTT.

This clone appeared a single time. This rearrangement joins TRBV7-9 to TRBJ1-5; unclear D gene. V lost 1 base and J lost 6, with 7 bases in between. CDR1 and CDR2 from the germline V gene are SEHNR and FQNEAQ (reference sequence). The CDR3 consists of 13 residues. CDR3 sequence (DNA): TGTGCCAGCAGCTTAGACGGAGTTCAGCCCCAGCATTTT. Protein: CASSLDGVQPQHF.

About this clone: The sample has other DNA sequences that encode this CDR3 too. The chain links TRBV7-3 to TRBJ2-1; TRBD2 matches 10 bases. This CDR3 is 15 amino acids long. The trim removed 6 bases at V and 0 bases at J, leaving 2 bases unmatched. Germline CDR1 and CDR2: SGHTA and FQGTGA. The CDR3 spells CASSPSGGSYNEQFF. Here the CDR3 DNA reads TGTGCCAGCAGTCCTAGCGGGGGCTCCTACAATGAGCAGTTCTTC.

There are a few counts of this clone. The V gene is TRBV4-2, the J gene TRBJ1-1; D is uncertain. The CDR3 length is 14 residues. The germline V gene has CDR1 LGHNA and CDR2 YNFKEQ. V was pared by 4 bases and J by 6 bases, with 15 bases between. The CDR3 nucleotides read TGTGCCAGCAGCCCCAATGGGCTGATAGCTGAAGCTTTCTTT. It translates to CASSPNGLIAEAFF.

The chain has TRBV5-1 and TRBJ1-6, with TRBD1 identical over 8 bases. The CDR3 has 18 amino acids. The ends lost 1 base at V and 6 bases at J; junction bases unmatched: 12. Germline assignment: CDR1 SGHRS and CDR2 YFSETQ. CDR3 loop: CASSLFGTGFASNSPLHF. As DNA, the CDR3 is TGCGCCAGCAGCTTGTTTGGGACAGGTTTCGCGAGTAATTCACCCCTCCACTTT.

The chain employs TRBV9 and TRBJ2-1, with 14 bases identical to TRBD2. This CDR3 is built from 18 residues. J was trimmed by 1 base and V by 3 bases; bases with no gene match: 6. Germline CDR1 SGDLS, CDR2 YYNGEE. The CDR3 sequence is CASSARLAGGPSYNEQFF. Written as DNA, the CDR3 is TGTGCCAGCAGCGCAAGACTAGCGGGGGGGCCTTCCTACAATGAGCAGTTCTTC.

V gene TRBV28 combines with J gene TRBJ1-3; 10 positions match TRBD1. This CDR3 is built from 17 residues. The germline V gene encodes CDR1 MDHEN and CDR2 SYDVKM. V was pared by 3 bases and J by 5 bases, with 10 bases of the junction left unmatched. CDR3: CASSFPRDRGLRNTIYF. CDR3 DNA sequence: TGTGCCAGCAGTTTCCCCCGGGACAGGGGACTTCGAAACACCATATATTTT.

This sequence joins TRBV19 and TRBJ1-1; D is possibly TRBD1 (5 bases). Germline CDR1 LNHDA, CDR2 SQIVND (reference sequence). This CDR3 is 15 amino acids long. V was clipped by 5 bases and J by 1 base, with 14 bases between them. This CDR3 is CASSVNDRKNTEAFF. The CDR3 bases are TGTGCCAGTAGTGTAAACGACAGAAAGAACACTGAAGCTTTCTTT. Together with reference TRBV19 and TRBJ1-1, the CDR3 gives the full variable domain: DGGITQSPKYLFRKEGQNVTLSCEQNLNHDAMYWYRQDPGQGLRLIYYSQIVNDFQKGDIAEGYSVSREKKESFPLTVTSAQKNPTAFYLCASSVNDRKNTEAFFGQGTRLTVV.

The CDR3 loop is CASSLSGQGYNEQFF. The CDR3 DNA is TGTGCCAGCAGCTTGTCGGGACAGGGGTACAATGAGCAGTTCTTC. The rearrangement uses TRBV7-8 and TRBJ2-1, with 10 bases aligning to TRBD1. The CDR3 extends over 15 amino acids. Per germline, CDR1 SGHVS and CDR2 FQNEAQ. V gave up 3 bases and J gave up 4 bases; unmatched junction bases: 3.

The V and J genes are TRBV5-6 and TRBJ2-1; D possibly corresponds to TRBD2 (6 bases). Germline loops: CDR1 SGHDT, CDR2 YYEEEE. This CDR3 is 15 amino acids long. V shed 2 bases and J shed 7 bases, with 16 bases lying between them. CDR3 sequence: CASSFLAGRENEQFF. The CDR3, as DNA: TGTGCCAGCAGCTTTCTGGCCGGCCGGGAGAATGAGCAGTTCTTC.

V and J are TRBV7-6 and TRBJ2-1, with D maybe TRBD1 (5 bases). V was trimmed by 0 bases and J by 5 bases, leaving 11 bases between them. The germline V gene has CDR1 SGHVS and CDR2 FNYEAQ. The CDR3 spans 15 residues. The DNA for the CDR3 is TGTGCCAGCAGCTTAGCGGGGCTTGGCCACAATGAGCAGTTCTTC. Translation: CASSLAGLGHNEQFF.

The chain joins TRBV19 to TRBJ1-5; no clear D gene. This CDR3 spans 15 amino acids. Germline lookup yields CDR1 LNHDA and CDR2 SQIVND (reference sequence). V lost 2 bases to trimming and J lost 5 bases, with 13 bases between them. CDR3 bases: TGTGCCAGTAGTATAAGGAAATTGGGCGATCAGCCCCAGCATTTT. Encoded protein: CASSIRKLGDQPQHF.